This TCR beta chain was obtained from a study of blood T cell repertoires in COVID-19. Study details: Acute-phase and convalescent COVID-19 samples originated in the United States, Italy and Spain. Sources were T cells, B-cell-depleted T cells, or PBMCs; the material itself was cDNA or gDNA.

Methods used by the authors: The assay estimated nucleated cells by amplifying reference gene primers. The table came from immunoSEQ multiplex PCR; TCRdb's copy has only in-frame clones and leaves some out. V and J calls and clone size follow that table, whereas D and trimming were derived from the DNA. The sample lists around 140,000 clones; around 87% were seen once. Trimming pared 1 base from V and 10 bases from J, leaving 12 bases between. The CDR3 totals 13 residues. Germline V gene lookup returns CDR1 SGHTS and CDR2 YDEGEE. The chain has TRBV5-8 and TRBJ2-1; a weak D match, TRBD2 (5 bases). The TCR comes from a man aged 45-65 years with active COVID-19. The material sequenced was peripheral blood. The CDR3 here is CASSLRGLDEQFF. The CDR3 DNA follows: TGTGCCAGCAGCTTGCGAGGGTTGGACGAGCAGTTCTTC.